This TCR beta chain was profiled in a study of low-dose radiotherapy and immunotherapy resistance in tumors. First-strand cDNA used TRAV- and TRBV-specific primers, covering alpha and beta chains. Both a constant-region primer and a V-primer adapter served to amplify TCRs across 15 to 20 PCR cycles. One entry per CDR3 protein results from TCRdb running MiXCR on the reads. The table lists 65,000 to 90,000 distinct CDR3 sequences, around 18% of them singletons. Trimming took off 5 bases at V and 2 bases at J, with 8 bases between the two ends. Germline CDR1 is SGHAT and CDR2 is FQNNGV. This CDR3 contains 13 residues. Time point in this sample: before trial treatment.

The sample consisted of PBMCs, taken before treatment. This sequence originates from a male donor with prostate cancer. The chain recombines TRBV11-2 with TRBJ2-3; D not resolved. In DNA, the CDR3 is TGTGCCAGCAGCCCAAGTTTCACAGATACGCAGTATTTT. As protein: CASSPSFTDTQYF.